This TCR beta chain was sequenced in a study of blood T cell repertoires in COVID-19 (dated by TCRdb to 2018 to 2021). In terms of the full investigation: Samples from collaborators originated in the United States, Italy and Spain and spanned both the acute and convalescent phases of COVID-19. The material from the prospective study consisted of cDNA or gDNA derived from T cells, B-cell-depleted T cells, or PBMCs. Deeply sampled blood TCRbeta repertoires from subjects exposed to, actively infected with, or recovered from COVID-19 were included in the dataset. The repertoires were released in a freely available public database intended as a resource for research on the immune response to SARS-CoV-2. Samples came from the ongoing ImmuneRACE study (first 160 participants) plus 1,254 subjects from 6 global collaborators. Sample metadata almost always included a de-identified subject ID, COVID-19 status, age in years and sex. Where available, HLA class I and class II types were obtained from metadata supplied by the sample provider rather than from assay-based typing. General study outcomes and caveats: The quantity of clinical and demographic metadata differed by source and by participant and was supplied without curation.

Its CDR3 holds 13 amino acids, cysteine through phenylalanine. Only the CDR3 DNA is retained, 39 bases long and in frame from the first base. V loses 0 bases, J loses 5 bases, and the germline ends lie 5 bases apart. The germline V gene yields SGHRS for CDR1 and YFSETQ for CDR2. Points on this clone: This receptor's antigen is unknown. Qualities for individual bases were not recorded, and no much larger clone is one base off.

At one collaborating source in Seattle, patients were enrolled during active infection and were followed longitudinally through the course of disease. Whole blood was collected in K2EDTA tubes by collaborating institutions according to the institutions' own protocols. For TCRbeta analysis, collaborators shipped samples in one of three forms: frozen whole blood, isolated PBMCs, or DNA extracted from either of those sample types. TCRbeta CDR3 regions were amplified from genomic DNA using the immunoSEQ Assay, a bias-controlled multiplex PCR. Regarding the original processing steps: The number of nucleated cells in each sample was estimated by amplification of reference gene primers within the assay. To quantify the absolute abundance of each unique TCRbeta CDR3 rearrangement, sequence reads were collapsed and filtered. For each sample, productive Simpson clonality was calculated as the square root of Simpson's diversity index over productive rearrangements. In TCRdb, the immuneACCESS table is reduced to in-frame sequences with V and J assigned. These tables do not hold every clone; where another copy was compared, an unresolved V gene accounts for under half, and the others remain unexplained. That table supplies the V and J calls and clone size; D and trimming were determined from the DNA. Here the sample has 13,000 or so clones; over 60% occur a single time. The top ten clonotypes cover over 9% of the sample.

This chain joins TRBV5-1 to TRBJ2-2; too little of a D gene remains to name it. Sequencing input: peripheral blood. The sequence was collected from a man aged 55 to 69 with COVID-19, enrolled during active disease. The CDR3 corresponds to CASSLVATGELFF. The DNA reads TGCGCCAGCAGCTTGGTGGCTACCGGGGAGCTGTTTTTT. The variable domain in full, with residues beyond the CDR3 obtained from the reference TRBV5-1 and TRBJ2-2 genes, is KAGVTQTPRYLIKTRGQQVTLSCSPISGHRSVSWYQQTPGQGLQFLFEYFSETQRNKGNFPGRFSGRQFSNSRSEMNVSTLELGDSALYLCASSLVATGELFFGEGSRLTVL.